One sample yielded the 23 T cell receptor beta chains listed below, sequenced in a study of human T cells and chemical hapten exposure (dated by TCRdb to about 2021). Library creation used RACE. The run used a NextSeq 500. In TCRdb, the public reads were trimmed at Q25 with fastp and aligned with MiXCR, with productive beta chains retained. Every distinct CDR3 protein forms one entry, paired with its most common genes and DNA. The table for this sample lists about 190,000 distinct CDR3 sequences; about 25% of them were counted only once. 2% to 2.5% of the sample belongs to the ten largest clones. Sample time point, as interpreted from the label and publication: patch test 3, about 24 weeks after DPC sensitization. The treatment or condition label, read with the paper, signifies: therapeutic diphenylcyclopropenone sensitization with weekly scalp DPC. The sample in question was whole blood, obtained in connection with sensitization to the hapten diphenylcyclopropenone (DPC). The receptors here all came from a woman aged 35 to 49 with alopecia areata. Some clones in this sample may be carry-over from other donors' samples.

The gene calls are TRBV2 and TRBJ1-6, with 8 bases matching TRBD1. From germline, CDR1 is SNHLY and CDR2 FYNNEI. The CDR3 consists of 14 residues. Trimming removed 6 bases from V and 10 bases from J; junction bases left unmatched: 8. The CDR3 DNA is TGTGCCAGCAGCCGACAGGGGTTTGACTCACCCCTCCACTTT. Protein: CASSRQGFDSPLHF.

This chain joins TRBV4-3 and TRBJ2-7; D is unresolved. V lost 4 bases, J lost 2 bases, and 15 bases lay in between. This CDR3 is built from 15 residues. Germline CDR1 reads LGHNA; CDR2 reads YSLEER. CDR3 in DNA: TGCGCCAGCAGCCTCCGACATACGCCCACCTACGAGCAGTACTTC. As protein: CASSLRHTPTYEQYF.

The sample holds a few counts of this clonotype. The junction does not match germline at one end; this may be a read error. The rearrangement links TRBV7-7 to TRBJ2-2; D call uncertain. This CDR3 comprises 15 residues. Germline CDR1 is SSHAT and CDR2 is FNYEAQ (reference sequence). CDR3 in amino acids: CASSLVPENTGELFF. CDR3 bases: TGTGCTAGCAGCTTAGTTCCAGAGAACACCGGGGAGCTGTTTTTT.

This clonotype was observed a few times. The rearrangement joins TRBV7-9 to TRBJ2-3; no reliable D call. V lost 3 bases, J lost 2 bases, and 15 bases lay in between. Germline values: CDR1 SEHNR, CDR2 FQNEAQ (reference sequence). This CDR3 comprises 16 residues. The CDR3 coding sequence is TGTGCCAGCAGCTTCGGTCATTGGGGTTCCACAGATACGCAGTATTTT. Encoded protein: CASSFGHWGSTDTQYF.

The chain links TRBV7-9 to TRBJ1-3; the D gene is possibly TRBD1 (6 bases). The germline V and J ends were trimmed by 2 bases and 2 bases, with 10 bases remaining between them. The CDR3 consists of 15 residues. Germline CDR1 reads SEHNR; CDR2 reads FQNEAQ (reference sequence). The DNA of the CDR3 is TGTGCCAGCAGCTTACGGGGGCTAGCTGGAAACACCATATATTTT. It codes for CASSLRGLAGNTIYF.

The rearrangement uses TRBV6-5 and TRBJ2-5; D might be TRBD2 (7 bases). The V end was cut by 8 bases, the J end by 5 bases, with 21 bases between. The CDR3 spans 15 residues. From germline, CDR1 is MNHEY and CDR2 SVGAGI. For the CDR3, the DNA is TGTGCCAGCTCGTGGGGAGGGGGAGGGGGTGAGACCCAGTACTTC. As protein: CASSWGGGGGETQYF.

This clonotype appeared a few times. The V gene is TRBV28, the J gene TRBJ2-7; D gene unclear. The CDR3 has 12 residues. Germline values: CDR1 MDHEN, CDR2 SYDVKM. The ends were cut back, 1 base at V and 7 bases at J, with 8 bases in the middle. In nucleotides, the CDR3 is TGTGCCAGCAGTTTATTCGGACGGGAGCAGTACTTC. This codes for CASSLFGREQYF.

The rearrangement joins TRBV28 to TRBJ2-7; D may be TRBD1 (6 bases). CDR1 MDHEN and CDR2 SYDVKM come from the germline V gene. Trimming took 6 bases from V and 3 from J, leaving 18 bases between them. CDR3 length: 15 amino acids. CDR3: CASSPSTGLVYEQYF. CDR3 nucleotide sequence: TGTGCCAGCAGCCCTTCCACAGGGTTGGTCTACGAGCAGTACTTC.

The CDR3 is CSARDPPSGNEQFF. DNA of the CDR3: TGCAGTGCTAGAGACCCACCTAGCGGCAATGAGCAGTTCTTC. This chain connects TRBV20-1 to TRBJ2-1; 7 positions agree with TRBD2. Germline CDR1 reads DFQATT; CDR2 reads SNEGSKA (reference sequence). The trim removed 0 bases at V and 6 bases at J, leaving 5 bases unmatched. CDR3 length: 14 amino acids.

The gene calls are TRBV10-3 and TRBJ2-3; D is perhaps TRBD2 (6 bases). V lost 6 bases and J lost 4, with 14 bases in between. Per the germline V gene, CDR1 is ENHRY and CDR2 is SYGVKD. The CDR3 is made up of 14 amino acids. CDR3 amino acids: CAISRMGRPDTQYF. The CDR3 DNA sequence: TGTGCCATCAGCCGAATGGGGAGGCCAGATACGCAGTATTTT.

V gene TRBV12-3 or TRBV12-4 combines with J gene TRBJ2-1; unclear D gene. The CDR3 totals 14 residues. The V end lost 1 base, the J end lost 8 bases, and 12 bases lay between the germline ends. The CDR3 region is CASSLGVPGHEQFF. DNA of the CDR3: TGTGCCAGCAGTTTAGGGGTCCCCGGCCATGAGCAGTTCTTC.

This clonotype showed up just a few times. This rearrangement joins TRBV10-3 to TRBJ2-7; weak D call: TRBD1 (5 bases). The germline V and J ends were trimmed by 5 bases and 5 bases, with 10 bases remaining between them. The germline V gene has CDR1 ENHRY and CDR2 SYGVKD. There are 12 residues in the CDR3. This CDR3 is CAISTQGNEQYF. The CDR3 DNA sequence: TGTGCCATCAGTACGCAGGGAAACGAGCAGTACTTC.

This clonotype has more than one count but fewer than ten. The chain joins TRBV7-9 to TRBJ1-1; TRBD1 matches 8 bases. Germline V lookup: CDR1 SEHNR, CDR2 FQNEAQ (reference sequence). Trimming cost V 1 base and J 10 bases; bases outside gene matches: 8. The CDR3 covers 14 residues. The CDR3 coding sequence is TGTGCCAGCAGCTTAGGGACAGGGACCATGGGAGCTTTCTTT. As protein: CASSLGTGTMGAFF.

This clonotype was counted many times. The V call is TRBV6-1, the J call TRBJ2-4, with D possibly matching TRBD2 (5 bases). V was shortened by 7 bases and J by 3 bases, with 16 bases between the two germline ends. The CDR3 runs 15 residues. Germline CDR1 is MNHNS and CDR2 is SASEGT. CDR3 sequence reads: CASTRSSEGKNIQYF. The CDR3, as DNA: TGTGCCAGCACCCGGAGTAGCGAGGGCAAAAACATTCAGTACTTC.

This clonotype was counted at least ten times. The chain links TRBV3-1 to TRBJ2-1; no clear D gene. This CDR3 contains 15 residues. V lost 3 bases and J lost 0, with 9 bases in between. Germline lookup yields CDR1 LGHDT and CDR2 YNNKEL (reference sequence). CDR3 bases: TGTGCCAGCAGCCACGGCGTCAGCTCCTACAATGAGCAGTTCTTC. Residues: CASSHGVSSYNEQFF.

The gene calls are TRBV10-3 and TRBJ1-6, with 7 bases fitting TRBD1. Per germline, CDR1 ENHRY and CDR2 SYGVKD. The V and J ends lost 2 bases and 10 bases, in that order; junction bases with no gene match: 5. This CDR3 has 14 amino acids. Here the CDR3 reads CAISEDRVGSPLHF. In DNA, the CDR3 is TGTGCCATCAGTGAGGACAGGGTAGGGTCACCCCTCCACTTT.

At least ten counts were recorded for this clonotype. The CDR3 reads CASSYFAGGNEKLFF. The CDR3 nucleotides are TGTGCCAGCAGTTACTTCGCGGGGGGAAATGAAAAACTGTTTTTT. The rearrangement uses TRBV6-5 and TRBJ1-4; possibly TRBD1 for D (5 bases). V lost 1 base and J 5 bases, leaving 11 bases between the germline ends. Germline V gene sequence: CDR1 MNHEY, CDR2 SVGAGI. The CDR3 loop spans 15 amino acids.

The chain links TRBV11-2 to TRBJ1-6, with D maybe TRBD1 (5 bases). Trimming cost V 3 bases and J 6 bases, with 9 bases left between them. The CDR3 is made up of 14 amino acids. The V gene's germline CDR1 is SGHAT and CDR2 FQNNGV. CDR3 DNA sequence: TGTGCCAGCAGCTTTCAGGGATTTAATTCACCCCTCCACTTT. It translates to CASSFQGFNSPLHF.

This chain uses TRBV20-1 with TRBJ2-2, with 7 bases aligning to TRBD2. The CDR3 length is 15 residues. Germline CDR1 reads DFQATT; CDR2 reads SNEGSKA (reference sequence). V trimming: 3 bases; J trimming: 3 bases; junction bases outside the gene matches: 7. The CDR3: CSARLTSVDTGELFF. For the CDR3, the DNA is TGCAGTGCTAGGCTTACTAGCGTAGACACCGGGGAGCTGTTTTTT.

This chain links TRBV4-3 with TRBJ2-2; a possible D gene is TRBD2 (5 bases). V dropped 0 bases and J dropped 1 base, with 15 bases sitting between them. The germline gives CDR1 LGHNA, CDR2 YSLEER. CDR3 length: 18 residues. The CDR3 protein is CASSQDPFPSWNTGELFF. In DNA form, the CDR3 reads TGCGCCAGCAGCCAAGATCCCTTCCCTAGCTGGAACACCGGGGAGCTGTTTTTT.

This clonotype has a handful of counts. The CDR3 nucleotides read TGTGCCAGCAGCCCCCGTTCGGCAGGGGGCCCTCGGGAGCAGTACTTC. This codes for CASSPRSAGGPREQYF. This chain connects TRBV7-9 to TRBJ2-7; 8 bases fit TRBD1. This CDR3 has 16 amino acids. Losses at the gene ends were 5 bases for V and 7 bases for J; bases not matched to a gene: 16. Germline V lookup: CDR1 SEHNR, CDR2 FQNEAQ (reference sequence).

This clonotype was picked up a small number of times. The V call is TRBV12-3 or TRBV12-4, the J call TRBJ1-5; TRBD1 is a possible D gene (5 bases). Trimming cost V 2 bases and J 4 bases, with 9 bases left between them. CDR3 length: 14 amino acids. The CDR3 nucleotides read TGTGCCAGCAGTTTAAGGACAAGAAATCAGCCCCAGCATTTT. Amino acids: CASSLRTRNQPQHF.

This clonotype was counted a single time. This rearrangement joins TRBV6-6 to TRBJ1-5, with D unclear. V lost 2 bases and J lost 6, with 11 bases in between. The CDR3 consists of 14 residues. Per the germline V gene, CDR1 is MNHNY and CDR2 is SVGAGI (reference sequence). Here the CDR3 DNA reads TGTGCCAGCAGTTACGGAGGGATGGGTCAGCCCCAGCATTTT. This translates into CASSYGGMGQPQHF.